Each of the 19 T cell receptor beta chains below was sequenced from the same sample in a study of T cell responses to AZD1222 COVID-19 vaccine. The method was immunoSEQ multiplex PCR; TCRdb's version includes in-frame clones alone and lacks a portion of them. The data contain 99,000 or so clones, roughly 90% of them singletons. Specimen: peripheral blood, collected on day 0 of AZD1222 vaccination. The receptors were sampled from an adult in good health.

The genes are TRBV6-2 or TRBV6-3 and TRBJ1-3, with a possible D match to TRBD1 (6 bases). Looked up from germline, CDR1 is MNHEY and CDR2 is SVGEGT. This CDR3 has 17 amino acids. The ends were cut back, 5 bases at V and 2 bases at J, with 19 bases in the middle. The CDR3 DNA reads TGTGCCAGCAGTCAACTGGGATCAGGGGAGACTGGAAACACCATATATTTT. Encoded protein: CASSQLGSGETGNTIYF.

The J gene is TRBJ2-7, the V gene TRBV2; 10 nucleotides line up with TRBD1. The V and J ends lost 7 bases and 4 bases, in that order; junction bases with no gene match: 7. Germline V gene sequence: CDR1 SNHLY, CDR2 FYNNEI. The CDR3 length is 14 residues. CDR3 in amino acids: CASTKGTGEYEQYF. The CDR3 DNA reads TGTGCCAGCACAAAAGGGACAGGGGAGTACGAGCAGTACTTC.

On this clone: One end of the junction does not line up with germline, which may come from a read error. V usage is TRBV7-7 and J usage is TRBJ2-7; 9 bases are shared with TRBD1. This CDR3 is 15 amino acids long. Germline V CDR1 and CDR2: SSHAT, FNYEAQ (reference sequence). The CDR3 DNA reads TGTGCTAGCAGCTTGAGACAGGGGGGTTTCTACGAGCAGTACTTC. Its translation: CASSLRQGGFYEQYF.

The rearrangement uses TRBV6-2 or TRBV6-3 and TRBJ2-7, with D tentatively TRBD1 or TRBD2 (5 bases each). The V end was cut by 4 bases, the J end by 0 bases, with 13 bases between. The CDR3 has 15 amino acids. CDR1 is MNHEY, CDR2 SVGEGT, per germline. Written as DNA, the CDR3 is TGTGCCAGCAGTTCCCAAGTGGGACCCTCCTACGAGCAGTACTTC. Translation: CASSSQVGPSYEQYF.

This chain connects TRBV5-1 to TRBJ2-1; D possibly corresponds to TRBD1 (6 bases). The CDR3 sequence is 14 residues long. In germline, CDR1 is SGHRS, CDR2 YFSETQ. Trimming cost V 0 bases and J 3 bases, with 7 bases left between them. The CDR3 here is CASSLGGGYNEQFF. CDR3 sequence (DNA): TGCGCCAGCAGCTTGGGAGGGGGCTACAATGAGCAGTTCTTC.

The chain links TRBV14 to TRBJ2-2; D is unresolved. Trimming removed 1 base at V and 3 bases at J, with 6 bases between. Germline CDR1 SGHDN, CDR2 FVKESK. The CDR3 spans 14 residues. In DNA form, the CDR3 reads TGTGCCAGCAGCCAAGGTTTCCACACCGGGGAGCTGTTTTTT. This sequence encodes CASSQGFHTGELFF.

This chain joins TRBV2 and TRBJ2-7; 7 nucleotides agree with TRBD1. CDR3 length: 13 amino acids. The germline gives CDR1 SNHLY, CDR2 FYNNEI. With 9 bases clipped from V and 4 bases from J, the junction kept 9 bases outside the gene matches. The CDR3 DNA reads TGTGCCAGTACCGGGACAGATGCGTACGAGCAGTACTTC. It specifies CASTGTDAYEQYF.

V is TRBV13 and J is TRBJ1-4; D is unresolved. V lost 1 base and J lost 2, with 11 bases in between. The germline V gene has CDR1 PRHDT and CDR2 FYEKMQ (reference sequence). The CDR3 consists of 16 residues. The CDR3 sequence is CASSLAKGYTNEKLFF. The CDR3 DNA is TGTGCCAGCAGCTTAGCTAAGGGCTACACTAATGAAAAACTGTTTTTT.

This chain connects TRBV2 to TRBJ1-5; D unresolved. Germline CDR1 SNHLY, CDR2 FYNNEI. The CDR3 runs 15 residues. V was shortened by 4 bases and J by 0 bases, with 10 bases between the two germline ends. CDR3 loop: CASSVPLSSNQPQHF. In DNA, the CDR3 is TGTGCCAGCAGTGTGCCCCTGTCTAGCAATCAGCCCCAGCATTTT.

The chain has TRBV5-8 and TRBJ1-5; D unclear. Trimming took off 4 bases at V and 2 bases at J, with 13 bases between the two ends. The CDR3 runs to 15 residues. Germline CDR1 is SGHTS and CDR2 is YDEGEE. The CDR3 DNA reads TGTGCCAGCAGCCCGGCAAGGTTGGGCAATCAGCCCCAGCATTTT. This translates into CASSPARLGNQPQHF.

This sequence joins TRBV6-5 and TRBJ2-7, with TRBD1 matching over 7 bases. With V trimmed by 6 bases and J by 1 base, 9 bases remained unmatched. Germline V gene data show CDR1 as MNHEY and CDR2 as SVGAGI. The CDR3 runs to 15 residues. CDR3 nucleotides: TGTGCCAGCAGGGACACCGGGACAGCTTCCTACGAGCAGTACTTC. This encodes CASRDTGTASYEQYF.

The chain is built from TRBV29-1 and TRBJ1-1; D not certain. The germline CDR1 and CDR2 sequences are SQVTM and ANQGSEA. The CDR3 consists of 14 residues. V dropped 4 bases and J dropped 7 bases, with 19 bases sitting between them. The CDR3 is CSVVLPVGGNEAFF. As DNA, the CDR3 is TGCAGCGTTGTCCTCCCGGTCGGCGGTAATGAAGCTTTCTTT.

The chain joins TRBV5-1 to TRBJ1-4; D unclear. The germline CDR1 and CDR2 sequences are SGHRS and YFSETQ. The CDR3 loop spans 14 amino acids. V dropped 2 bases and J dropped 5 bases, with 10 bases sitting between them. CDR3 sequence (DNA): TGCGCCAGCAGCTTCCGGACCTCAAATGAAAAACTGTTTTTT. As protein: CASSFRTSNEKLFF.

CDR3 DNA sequence: TGTGCCAGCAGTTTATCGGGCCAGGGATCCTACAATGAGCAGTTCTTC. Protein sequence: CASSLSGQGSYNEQFF. The chain links TRBV27 to TRBJ2-1, with D possibly being TRBD1 (5 bases). The CDR3 is made up of 16 amino acids. V was pared by 0 bases and J by 1 base, with 10 bases between. Germline V CDR1 and CDR2: MNHEY, SMNVEV (reference sequence).

V gene TRBV5-6 combines with J gene TRBJ1-6; possibly TRBD1 for D (5 bases). The germline V gene has CDR1 SGHDT and CDR2 YYEEEE. This CDR3 has 14 amino acids. Trimming cost V 4 bases and J 9 bases, with 14 bases left between them. The CDR3 DNA sequence: TGTGCCAGCAGCATAGGGACTGCAGCTTCACCCCTCCACTTT. It translates to CASSIGTAASPLHF.

This chain connects TRBV19 to TRBJ2-7; D uncertain. V lost 8 bases to trimming and J lost 7 bases, with 15 bases between them. Per germline, CDR1 LNHDA and CDR2 SQIVND (reference sequence). CDR3 length equals 12 residues. The chain's CDR3 is CASGFMEGEQYF. CDR3 coding DNA: TGTGCCAGTGGCTTCATGGAAGGGGAGCAGTACTTC. The variable domain in full, completed from reference TRBV19 and TRBJ2-7, reads DGGITQSPKYLFRKEGQNVTLSCEQNLNHDAMYWYRQDPGQGLRLIYYSQIVNDFQKGDIAEGYSVSREKKESFPLTVTSAQKNPTAFYLCASGFMEGEQYFGPGTRLTVT.

In its sample, this clone was seen once. The gene calls are TRBV18 and TRBJ2-4; the D is unclear. Trimming cost V 3 bases and J 8 bases, with 14 bases left between them. Germline V gene lookup returns CDR1 KGHSH and CDR2 LQKENI. The CDR3 is made up of 14 amino acids. The chain's CDR3 is CASSPAGQADIQYF. The CDR3, as DNA: TGTGCCAGCTCACCTGCTGGGCAGGCGGACATTCAGTACTTC.

The rearrangement links TRBV19 to TRBJ1-2; D is perhaps TRBD1 (5 bases). The germline CDR1 and CDR2 sequences are LNHDA and SQIVND (reference sequence). CDR3 length: 13 amino acids. Trimming took 6 bases from V and 8 from J, leaving 16 bases between them. For the CDR3, the DNA is TGTGCCAGTAGGACGACAGAACGTATCGGCTACACCTTC. Translation: CASRTTERIGYTF.

The chain recombines TRBV7-2 with TRBJ1-1; TRBD1 matches 8 bases. Losses at the gene ends were 1 base for V and 6 bases for J; bases not matched to a gene: 13. Germline V lookup: CDR1 SGHTA, CDR2 FQGNSA. This CDR3 spans 17 amino acids. The CDR3 protein is CASSLDGRGPKRAEAFF. The CDR3, as DNA: TGTGCCAGCAGCTTAGACGGCAGGGGGCCTAAGAGGGCTGAAGCTTTCTTT.